This TCR beta chain was recovered during a study of blood T cells in healthy people across ages (dated by TCRdb to about 2015). Study-wide context: Template switching captured roughly one uniquely barcoded TCR beta cDNA molecule per two T cells in model experiments. To track age-related changes in TCR beta repertoire diversity, the study relied on deep sequencing normalized with unique cDNA molecular identifiers. The donors were split into four age groups: young (average 16 years), middle-aged (about 40), aged (over 55) and long-lived (approximately 89). Donors of different ages were randomly distributed across sequencing lanes to avoid experimental bias. The study analyzed two additional independent replicas of 1 million unique cDNA reads from the same blood draw for two donors, one aged 18 to 29 and one aged 80 or older.

From the cysteine through the phenylalanine, the CDR3 covers 15 amino acids. Of the read, only the CDR3 DNA is kept; its 45 bases are in frame from base 1. CDR1 and CDR2 are drawn from the germline V gene (reference sequence): LGHDT, YNNKEL. Trimming takes 1 base off V and 3 bases off J; junction bases not matched to a gene: 6. This clonotype was seen only a few times. No cognate antigen has been identified for it. The record has no base qualities; no much larger clone is one base away. On the study overall, not on this receptor specifically: There was a strong correlation between observed TCR beta diversity and the percentage of naive T cells measured by flow cytometry. Compared with the aged group, the long-lived group had more naive CD4+ T cells, fewer expanded clones and increased TCR diversity, a pattern suggesting age selection. The CMV infection status of donors was not known, potentially confounding age-related changes in expanded clonotypes. Bulk unsorted PBMC profiling prevented conclusive comparison of naive and antigen-experienced compartments. Observed TCR beta diversity per million T cells fell roughly linearly with age, and a significant reduction was already apparent by age around 39. Total diversity estimates from one million sequenced T cells were considered lower bounds and underestimates.

The method behind the library was 5' RACE. The instrument given in TCRdb is Illumina HiSeq 2500. A second about 7 to 11 cycle PCR used a sample-barcoded 5' primer and a J-beta primer mix. Each TCR beta cDNA molecule received a unique molecular identifier from a template-switch 5' adaptor carrying 12 random nucleotides. At least 3 million CDR3-containing paired-end reads were obtained from each sample. The Mint cDNA synthesis kit, primed by a TRBC-specific oligonucleotide, was used to synthesize first-strand cDNA from all RNA. After uracil-DNA glycosylase treatment, a first 18-cycle PCR used universal primers M1SS and BC2_uni_R on all cDNA. As for the authors' bioinformatics: For normalization, 1 million high-quality reads were randomly selected from each sample, with every read carrying a distinct molecular identifier. Instead of being binned into consensus sequences, reads with shared molecular identifiers were discarded. MiTCR, with a Q25 quality threshold and the strictest error-elimination algorithm, was used for CDR3 identification, clonotype clustering and error correction. Lower-bound total TCR beta diversity was estimated with a nonparametric unseen species model using Euler transformation. TCRdb took the public reads, trimmed them with fastp at Q25, ran MiXCR for clone calling and kept in-frame beta chains. Merged by CDR3 protein, the rows form single entries marked with the most common genes and DNA. The V and J calls here are based on TCRdb, not the publication. In all, the sample holds some 730,000 distinct CDR3 sequences, and 22% of those were seen once. About 22% of the sample goes to the ten largest clones.

The donors were about 40 Caucasian individuals from Russia, aged roughly 6 to 90 years, who were systemically healthy. Ten milliliters of peripheral blood were drawn from each donor into EDTA-treated Vacutainer tubes. Ficoll-Paque density-gradient centrifugation was used to isolate PBMCs, with at least 6 million per sample. Trizol reagent was used to extract total RNA from PBMCs, with at least 6 micrograms per sample. For every donor, flow cytometry on a PBMC aliquot measured the percentage of naive CD45RAhigh/CD27high T cells. The TCR sequence derives from a man in his 70s in good health. The rearranged chain carries TRBV3-1 and TRBJ2-7; TRBD1 agrees with 7 junctional bases. Sequenced material: blood. The CDR3 in this case is CASSQVRDSIYEQYF. In nucleotide form, the sequence is TGTGCCAGCAGCCAAGTGAGGGACAGTATCTACGAGCAGTACTTC.